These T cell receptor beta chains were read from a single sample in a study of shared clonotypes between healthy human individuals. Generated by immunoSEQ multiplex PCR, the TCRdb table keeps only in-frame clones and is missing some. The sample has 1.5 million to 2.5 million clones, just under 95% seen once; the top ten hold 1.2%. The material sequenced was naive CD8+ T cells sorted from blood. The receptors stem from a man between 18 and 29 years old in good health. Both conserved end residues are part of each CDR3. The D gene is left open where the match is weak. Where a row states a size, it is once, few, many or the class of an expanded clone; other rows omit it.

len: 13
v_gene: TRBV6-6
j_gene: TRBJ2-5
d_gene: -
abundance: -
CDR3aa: CASSNILGETQYF
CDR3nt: TGTGCCAGCAGTAACATACTCGGGGAGACCCAGTACTTC

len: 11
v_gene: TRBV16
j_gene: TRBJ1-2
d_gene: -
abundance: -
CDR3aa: CASSQFAGYTF
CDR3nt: TGTGCCAGCAGCCAATTTGCTGGCTACACCTTC

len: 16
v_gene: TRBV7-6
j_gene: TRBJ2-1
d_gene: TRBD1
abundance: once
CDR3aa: CASSPSPGQGRNEQFF
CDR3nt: TGTGCCAGCAGCCCCAGCCCGGGACAGGGAAGGAATGAGCAGTTCTTC

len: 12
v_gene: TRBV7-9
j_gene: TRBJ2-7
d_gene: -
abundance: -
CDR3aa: CASSPGISEQYF
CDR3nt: TGTGCCAGCAGCCCCGGGATCTCCGAGCAGTACTTC

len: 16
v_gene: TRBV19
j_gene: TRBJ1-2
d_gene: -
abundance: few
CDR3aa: CASSIDYGSEAYGYTF
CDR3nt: TGTGCCAGTAGTATAGATTACGGCAGCGAAGCTTATGGCTACACCTTC

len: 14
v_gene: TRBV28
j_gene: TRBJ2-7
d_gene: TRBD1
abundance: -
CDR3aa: CASSTGQGTYEQYF
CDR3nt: TGTGCCAGCAGTACCGGACAGGGTACCTACGAGCAGTACTTC

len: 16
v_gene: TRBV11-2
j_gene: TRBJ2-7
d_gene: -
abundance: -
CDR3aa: CASSSLKSGVSYEQYF
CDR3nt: TGTGCCAGCAGCTCCCTAAAATCAGGGGTATCCTACGAGCAGTACTTC

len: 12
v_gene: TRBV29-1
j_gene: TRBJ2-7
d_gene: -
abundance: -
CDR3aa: CSVEDGPYEQYF
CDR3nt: TGCAGCGTTGAGGACGGACCCTACGAGCAGTACTTC

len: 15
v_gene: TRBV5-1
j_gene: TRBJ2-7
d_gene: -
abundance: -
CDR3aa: CASSLDLPDYYEQYF
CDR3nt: TGCGCCAGCAGCTTGGACCTGCCGGACTACTACGAGCAGTACTTC

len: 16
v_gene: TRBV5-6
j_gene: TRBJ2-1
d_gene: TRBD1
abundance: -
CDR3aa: CASSLGWTGLYNEQFF
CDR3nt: TGTGCCAGCAGCTTGGGGTGGACAGGGCTCTACAATGAGCAGTTCTTC

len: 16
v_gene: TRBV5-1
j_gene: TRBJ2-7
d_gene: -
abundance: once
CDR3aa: CASSSPSGTDTYEQYF
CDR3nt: TGCGCCAGCAGCTCTCCCTCCGGGACGGACACCTACGAGCAGTACTTC

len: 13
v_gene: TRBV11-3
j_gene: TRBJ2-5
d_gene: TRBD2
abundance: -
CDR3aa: CASRAGGRETQYF
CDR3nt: TGTGCCAGCAGAGCGGGAGGGAGGGAGACCCAGTACTTC

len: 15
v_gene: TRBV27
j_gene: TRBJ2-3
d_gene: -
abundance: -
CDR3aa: CASTIGGFPTDTQYF
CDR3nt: TGTGCCAGCACCATAGGGGGTTTTCCCACAGATACGCAGTATTTT

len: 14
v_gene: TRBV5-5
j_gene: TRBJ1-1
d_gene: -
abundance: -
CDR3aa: CASSEDRLNTEAFF
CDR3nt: TGTGCCAGCAGCGAGGACAGACTGAACACTGAAGCTTTCTTT

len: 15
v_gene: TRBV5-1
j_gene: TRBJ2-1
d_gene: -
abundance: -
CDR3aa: CASSLGPTSYNEQFF
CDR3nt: TGCGCCAGCAGCCTGGGCCCAACCTCCTACAATGAGCAGTTCTTC

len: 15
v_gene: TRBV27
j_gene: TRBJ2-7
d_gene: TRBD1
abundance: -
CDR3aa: CASRIIPTGVGEQYF
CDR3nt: TGTGCCAGCAGGATAATCCCCACAGGGGTGGGCGAGCAGTACTTC

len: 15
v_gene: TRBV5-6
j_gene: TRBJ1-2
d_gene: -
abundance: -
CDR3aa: CASREFVTWNYGYTF
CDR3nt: TGTGCCTCCCGCGAGTTCGTCACGTGGAACTATGGCTACACCTTC

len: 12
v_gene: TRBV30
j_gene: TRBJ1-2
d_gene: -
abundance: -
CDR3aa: CAWTPGDYGYTF
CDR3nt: TGTGCCTGGACCCCAGGGGACTATGGCTACACCTTC

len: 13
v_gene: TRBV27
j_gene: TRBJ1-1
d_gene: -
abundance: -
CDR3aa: CASRILQNTEAFF
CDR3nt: TGTGCCAGCAGGATACTACAGAACACTGAAGCTTTCTTT

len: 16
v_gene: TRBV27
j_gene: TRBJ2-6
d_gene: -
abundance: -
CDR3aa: CASSLGAGSGANVLTF
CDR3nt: TGTGCCAGCAGTTTAGGAGCTGGGTCTGGGGCCAACGTCCTGACTTTC

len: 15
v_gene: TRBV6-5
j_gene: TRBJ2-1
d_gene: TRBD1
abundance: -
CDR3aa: CASSYTGTGYNEQFF
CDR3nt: TGTGCCAGCAGTTACACAGGGACAGGGTACAATGAGCAGTTCTTC

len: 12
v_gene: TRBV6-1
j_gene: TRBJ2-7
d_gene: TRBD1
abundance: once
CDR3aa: CASEGALYEQYF
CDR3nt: TGTGCCAGCGAGGGGGCCCTTTACGAGCAGTACTTC

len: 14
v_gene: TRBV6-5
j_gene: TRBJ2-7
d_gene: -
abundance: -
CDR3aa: CASSPGVWGTEQYF
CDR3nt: TGTGCCAGCAGCCCTGGGGTTTGGGGGACCGAGCAGTACTTC

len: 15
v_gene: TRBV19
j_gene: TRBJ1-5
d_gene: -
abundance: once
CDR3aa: CASRVTAGQEQPQHF
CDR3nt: TGTGCCAGTAGAGTCACAGCGGGGCAAGAGCAGCCCCAGCATTTT